The 23 T cell receptor beta chains given below trace back to one sample, sequenced in a study of cytomegalovirus exposure and HLA in healthy donors (dated 2017 in TCRdb). Library preparation used the immunoSEQ multiplex PCR assay. The multiplex PCR relied on a mix of 60 forward primers for TCR Vbeta segments and 13 reverse primers for TCR Jbeta segments. TCRdb took this table from immuneACCESS and kept in-frame rearrangements with V and J called. Such tables lack part of the clones; where checked against another copy, unresolved V genes explain under half of the gap, and the rest is unexplained. The sample's table covers around 65,000 clones. Around 5% of the sample rests with the top ten. Sequences were obtained from PBMCs. These receptors all come from a man aged 30-40 years in good health and CMV-seropositive.

This chain links TRBV7-6 with TRBJ2-1; 8 bases agree with TRBD1. The CDR3 extends over 15 amino acids. After removal of 5 bases from V and 3 bases from J, the junction contained 6 bases not matched to a gene. The germline CDR1 and CDR2 sequences are SGHVS and FNYEAQ. In DNA form, the CDR3 reads TGTGCCAGCAGCCTCACAGGGGGAAACTACAATGAGCAGTTCTTC. This gives the protein CASSLTGGNYNEQFF.

CDR3 sequence: CASSPTSGGGNGNEQFF. CDR3 DNA: TGTGCCAGCAGTCCTACTAGCGGGGGAGGGAATGGCAATGAGCAGTTCTTC. The chain couples TRBV7-9 to TRBJ2-1, with TRBD2 matching over 11 bases. V lost 6 bases, J lost 6 bases, and 13 bases stayed unmatched. Per the germline V gene, CDR1 is SEHNR and CDR2 is FQNEAQ (reference sequence). This CDR3 region has 17 residues.

V is TRBV5-1 and J is TRBJ2-6; D not certain. CDR1 SGHRS and CDR2 YFSETQ come from the germline V gene. The CDR3 contains 18 residues. V lost 4 bases to trimming and J lost 2 bases, with 19 bases between them. The DNA for the CDR3 is TGCGCCAGCAGCCCCTGGATAGGAAATACAGCTGGGGCCAACGTCCTGACTTTC. This gives the protein CASSPWIGNTAGANVLTF.

This chain links TRBV2 with TRBJ2-5; perhaps TRBD1 as D (5 bases). The CDR3 is made up of 13 amino acids. Trimming pared 6 bases from V and 2 bases from J, leaving 10 bases between. Germline V CDR1 and CDR2: SNHLY, FYNNEI. The CDR3 nucleotides read TGTGCCAGCAGCTGGGCAGGGCAAGAGACCCAGTACTTC. Translation: CASSWAGQETQYF.

The rearrangement links TRBV14 to TRBJ2-2, with 9 bases matching TRBD2. The CDR3 has 18 amino acids. V was clipped by 4 bases and J by 2 bases; unmatched bases: 11. CDR1 and CDR2 (germline): SGHDN, FVKESK. The CDR3 sequence is CASSLRTSDLLNTGELFF. The CDR3 DNA is TGTGCCAGCAGCCTTAGGACTAGCGACCTCCTTAACACCGGGGAGCTGTTTTTT.

As to this clone: The junction departs from the called germline gene at one end, perhaps through a read error. The rearrangement joins TRBV5-6 to TRBJ2-7; weak D call: TRBD2 (6 bases). The germline V gene has CDR1 SGHDT and CDR2 YYEEEE. CDR3 length: 12 residues. CDR3 sequence reads: CASRLGGTEQYF. The CDR3 DNA reads as TGTGCCAGCAGATTGGGAGGAACCGAGCAGTACTTC.

J is TRBJ2-2 and V is TRBV13, with D possibly TRBD2 on 6 matching bases. The V end lost 3 bases, the J end lost 6 bases, and 8 bases lay between the germline ends. Germline V gives CDR1 PRHDT, CDR2 FYEKMQ (reference sequence). The CDR3 covers 13 residues. The CDR3 DNA sequence: TGTGCCAGCAGCTTTGGAGGGGCCGGGGAGCTGTTTTTT. It yields the protein CASSFGGAGELFF. The complete variable domain, with remaining parts taken from reference TRBV13 and TRBJ2-2, reads AAGVIQSPRHLIKEKRETATLKCYPIPRHDTVYWYQQGPGQDPQFLISFYEKMQSDKGSIPDRFSAQQFSDYHSELNMSSLELGDSALYFCASSFGGAGELFFGEGSRLTVL.

This rearrangement joins TRBV5-6 to TRBJ1-3; D is perhaps TRBD1 (6 bases). Trimming removed 0 bases from V and 2 bases from J, with 6 bases in between. Germline V gene lookup returns CDR1 SGHDT and CDR2 YYEEEE. CDR3 length equals 14 residues. CDR3 nucleotide sequence: TGTGCCAGCAGCTTGGCAGGGGCTGGAAACACCATATATTTT. This translates into CASSLAGAGNTIYF.

This chain links TRBV7-9 with TRBJ1-2; 8 bases match TRBD1. The CDR3 runs to 15 residues. CDR1 is SEHNR, CDR2 FQNEAQ, per germline (reference sequence). The V segment lost 1 base and the J segment 4 bases; nucleotides outside the gene matches: 5. CDR3 protein: CASSLGTGIGYGYTF. The CDR3 DNA follows: TGTGCCAGCAGCTTAGGGACAGGGATCGGCTATGGCTACACCTTC.

The genes are TRBV7-3 and TRBJ2-1, with 11 bases lining up with TRBD1. Losses at the gene ends were 4 bases for V and 8 bases for J; bases not matched to a gene: 16. The CDR3 is 18 amino acids. Looked up from germline, CDR1 is SGHTA and CDR2 is FQGTGA. The CDR3 nucleotides are TGTGCCAGCAGCTGGACAGGGGGCTTCCCCGACCTCGGAGATGAGCAGTTCTTC. Translating gives CASSWTGGFPDLGDEQFF.

V is TRBV29-1 and J is TRBJ2-1; 9 nucleotides line up with TRBD2. The germline V gene encodes CDR1 SQVTM and CDR2 ANQGSEA. J lost 4 bases, V lost 0 bases, and 22 bases had no gene match. CDR3 length: 21 amino acids. Here the CDR3 reads CSVEDLLAGGPHRMYYNEQFF. The CDR3 coding sequence is TGCAGCGTTGAAGATCTCCTGGCGGGAGGGCCGCACCGAATGTATTACAATGAGCAGTTCTTC.

The rearrangement links TRBV6-5 to TRBJ2-7, with a possible D match to TRBD2 (5 bases). V lost 6 bases and J 0 bases, leaving 12 bases between the germline ends. CDR3 size: 14 residues. Germline assignment: CDR1 MNHEY and CDR2 SVGAGI. CDR3: CASRLGVNSYEQYF. The CDR3 DNA follows: TGTGCCAGCAGACTCGGGGTCAACTCCTACGAGCAGTACTTC.

This clone is deemed medium-sized by its frequency. This rearrangement joins TRBV14 to TRBJ2-3; 7 bases fit TRBD2. With V trimmed by 0 bases and J by 0 bases, 6 bases remained unmatched. CDR3 length: 17 residues. Per germline, CDR1 SGHDN and CDR2 FVKESK. CDR3 coding DNA: TGTGCCAGCAGCCAAGATCCAGCGGGGTCTAGCACAGATACGCAGTATTTT. Translating gives CASSQDPAGSSTDTQYF.

In DNA form, the CDR3 reads TGTGCCAGCAGCCAACTAGCGGGAGGTCCAGATACGCAGTATTTT. This gives the protein CASSQLAGGPDTQYF. The chain has TRBV2 and TRBJ2-3; 12 bases fit TRBD2. The CDR3 is 15 residues long. J was trimmed by 4 bases and V by 6 bases; bases with no gene match: 5. CDR1 and CDR2 (germline): SNHLY, FYNNEI.

CDR3 loop: CASSPNRNEQFF. In nucleotides, the CDR3 is TGTGCCAGCTCACCAAACAGAAATGAGCAGTTCTTC. This rearrangement joins TRBV18 to TRBJ2-1; D remains unclear. V dropped 2 bases and J dropped 7 bases, with 6 bases sitting between them. The CDR3 runs to 12 residues. Per the germline V gene, CDR1 is KGHSH and CDR2 is LQKENI.

This chain links TRBV29-1 with TRBJ2-2; 8 positions agree with TRBD2. The CDR3 is made up of 16 amino acids. Germline V gene sequence: CDR1 SQVTM, CDR2 ANQGSEA. J gave up 6 bases and V 3 bases, and 12 bases lay outside the gene matches. CDR3 coding DNA: TGCAGCGTTGACGGGTCATCTAATAGCGGGGCCGGGGAGCTGTTTTTT. Translated, it gives CSVDGSSNSGAGELFF.

J is TRBJ1-4 and V is TRBV7-9, with 7 bases lining up with TRBD1. The V gene end was trimmed by 6 bases and the J gene end by 8 bases; junction bases not matched to a gene: 9. Germline CDR1 is SEHNR and CDR2 is FQNEAQ (reference sequence). The CDR3 has 14 residues. The CDR3 DNA follows: TGTGCCAGCAGTCACGACAGGGCACGAGAAAAACTGTTTTTT. It yields the protein CASSHDRAREKLFF.

The chain joins TRBV4-1 to TRBJ1-2; 8 nucleotides align to TRBD1. The germline V gene has CDR1 MGHRA and CDR2 YSYEKL. Losses at the gene ends were 5 bases for V and 6 bases for J; bases not matched to a gene: 5. This CDR3 has 13 amino acids. The CDR3 DNA sequence: TGCGCCAGCAGCGCGCTCAGGGGGCATGGCTACACCTTC. Translating it yields CASSALRGHGYTF.

This chain connects TRBV4-2 to TRBJ1-4; D unresolved. Germline CDR1 LGHNA, CDR2 YNFKEQ. The CDR3 extends over 16 amino acids. Trimming took off 0 bases at V and 0 bases at J, with 8 bases between the two ends. In DNA, the CDR3 is TGTGCCAGCAGCCAAGATAGCATGACAACTAATGAAAAACTGTTTTTT. It is translated as CASSQDSMTTNEKLFF.

DNA of the CDR3: TGTGCCAGCTCACTGACAGGGGATTATCAGCCCCAGCATTTT. Its protein product is CASSLTGDYQPQHF. The chain joins TRBV18 to TRBJ1-5; 8 nucleotides match TRBD1. The V gene end was trimmed by 4 bases and the J gene end by 5 bases; junction bases not matched to a gene: 4. The CDR3 has 14 amino acids. Germline V gene data show CDR1 as KGHSH and CDR2 as LQKENI.

The CDR3 reads CASGLAGMQETQYF. Written as DNA, the CDR3 is TGTGCCAGCGGACTAGCGGGAATGCAAGAGACCCAGTACTTC. This chain uses TRBV27 with TRBJ2-5, with 12 nucleotides matching TRBD2. The CDR3 length is 14 residues. V trimming: 8 bases; J trimming: 2 bases; junction bases outside the gene matches: 3. Germline lookup yields CDR1 MNHEY and CDR2 SMNVEV (reference sequence).

The CDR3 coding sequence is TGTGCCACCAGCAGAGAGGAGGGGGCGTCTTTTAATTCACCCCTCCACTTT. Translation gives CATSREEGASFNSPLHF. The J gene is TRBJ1-6, the V gene TRBV15; 7 bases are shared with TRBD1. Trimming cost V 0 bases and J 6 bases; bases outside gene matches: 8. The CDR3 contains 17 residues. Germline values: CDR1 LNHNV, CDR2 YYDKDF (reference sequence).

V and J are TRBV30 and TRBJ2-1, with 10 bases fitting TRBD2. The CDR3 is made up of 15 amino acids. Germline trimming cut 0 bases from V and 4 bases from J; bases unmatched to any gene: 3. Germline lookup yields CDR1 GTSNPN and CDR2 SVGIG (reference sequence). The CDR3 coding sequence is TGTGCCTGGAGTGTGGGACTAGCGAATTACAATGAGCAGTTCTTC. Residues: CAWSVGLANYNEQFF.